These 25 T cell receptor beta chains were all obtained from the same sample, sequenced in a study of blood T cell repertoires in COVID-19. Clones were sequenced by immunoSEQ multiplex PCR, and TCRdb holds only the in-frame ones, with some missing. The repertoire holds over 400,000 clones, approximately 91% seen once, with approximately 8% in the top ten. Sequenced: PBMCs or T cells enriched from blood (not recorded which). Receptors were obtained from a woman aged 60-75 years who had recovered from COVID-19.

CDR3 amino acids: CSGVGGTGWYV. For the CDR3, the DNA is TGCAGCGGAGTTGGGGGTACAGGGTGGTACGTC. The chain links TRBV29-1 to TRBJ2-7, with D tentatively TRBD1 (6 bases). CDR1 SQVTM and CDR2 ANQGSEA come from the germline V gene. There are 11 residues in the CDR3. Trimming removed 7 bases from V and 12 bases from J, with 19 bases in between.

This clone was observed once. The CDR3 region is CASSQGLRGRWNEQFF. As DNA, the CDR3 is TGCGCCAGCAGCCAAGGTCTCAGGGGGCGTTGGAATGAGCAGTTCTTC. The V gene is TRBV4-1, the J gene TRBJ2-1, with TRBD1 matching 8 bases. Per germline, CDR1 MGHRA and CDR2 YSYEKL. V lost 1 base and J lost 7; bases outside the gene matches: 9. The CDR3 is 16 residues long.

The J gene is TRBJ2-7, the V gene TRBV19; 8 nucleotides align to TRBD1. The V segment lost 5 bases and the J segment 5 bases; nucleotides outside the gene matches: 5. Germline CDR1 reads LNHDA; CDR2 reads SQIVND (reference sequence). CDR3 length: 13 amino acids. The CDR3 bases are TGTGCCAGTAGTTCCCAGGGGGCCGACGAGCAGTACTTC. Protein product: CASSSQGADEQYF. The full variable domain, completed using reference TRBV19 and TRBJ2-7, is DGGITQSPKYLFRKEGQNVTLSCEQNLNHDAMYWYRQDPGQGLRLIYYSQIVNDFQKGDIAEGYSVSREKKESFPLTVTSAQKNPTAFYLCASSSQGADEQYFGPGTRLTVT.

The rearrangement uses TRBV7-9 and TRBJ2-3, with 7 bases matching TRBD1. The CDR3 contains 13 residues. Trimming removed 8 bases from V and 3 bases from J; junction bases left unmatched: 5. Germline V gene sequence: CDR1 SEHNR, CDR2 FQNEAQ (reference sequence). As DNA, the CDR3 is TGTGCCAGCGGTACAGGGGCAACAGATACGCAGTATTTT. Protein sequence: CASGTGATDTQYF.

The chain has TRBV7-2 and TRBJ2-3; perhaps TRBD2 as D (6 bases). Trimming stripped 3 bases from V and 0 bases from J, with 13 bases between. This CDR3 comprises 16 residues. Germline CDR1 SGHTA, CDR2 FQGNSA. CDR3 loop: CASSLGGGLSTDTQYF. For the CDR3, the DNA is TGTGCCAGCAGCTTGGGAGGCGGGCTTAGCACAGATACGCAGTATTTT.

J is TRBJ2-3 and V is TRBV5-4, with 8 bases fitting TRBD2. Germline values: CDR1 SGHNT, CDR2 YYREEE (reference sequence). The junction had 8 bases not matched to a gene; V was cut back by 4 bases and J by 1 base. This CDR3 has 16 amino acids. The CDR3 DNA follows: TGTGCCAGCAGCGGAAAAAGCGGGGGTGGCACAGATACGCAGTATTTT. Protein: CASSGKSGGGTDTQYF.

V gene TRBV9 combines with J gene TRBJ1-5; TRBD1 might be the D (5 bases). The CDR3 runs to 14 residues. V lost 0 bases, J lost 5 bases, and 9 bases lay in between. CDR1 and CDR2 (germline): SGDLS, YYNGEE. Here the CDR3 reads CASSVGGGDQPQHF. In DNA, the CDR3 is TGTGCCAGCAGCGTAGGAGGAGGGGATCAGCCCCAGCATTTT. Filled out from reference TRBV9 and TRBJ1-5, the complete variable domain reads DSGVTQTPKHLITATGQRVTLRCSPRSGDLSVYWYQQSLDQGLQFLIQYYNGEERAKGNILERFSAQQFPDLHSELNLSSLELGDSALYFCASSVGGGDQPQHFGDGTRLSIL.

This rearrangement joins TRBV24-1 to TRBJ1-2; 9 nucleotides agree with TRBD1. Trimming cost V 5 bases and J 4 bases; bases outside gene matches: 7. In germline, CDR1 is KGHDR, CDR2 SFDVKD. The CDR3 runs 15 residues. The CDR3 coding sequence is TGTGCCACCAGTGGCGGGACAGGGATCTTCTATGGCTACACCTTC. The encoded protein is CATSGGTGIFYGYTF.

V is TRBV6-5 and J is TRBJ1-4, with D perhaps TRBD1 (5 bases). Per germline, CDR1 MNHEY and CDR2 SVGAGI. The CDR3 contains 15 residues. Deletions cut 2 bases from V and 5 bases from J, with 12 bases between. CDR3 sequence reads: CASSYQMGGNEKLFF. The CDR3, as DNA: TGTGCCAGCAGTTACCAGATGGGGGGGAATGAAAAACTGTTTTTT.

The chain uses TRBV11-2 and TRBJ1-2; no definite D call. The germline CDR1 and CDR2 sequences are SGHAT and FQNNGV. This CDR3 is 13 amino acids long. Trimming stripped 5 bases from V and 2 bases from J, with 9 bases between. CDR3 sequence reads: CASSHDGNYGYTF. DNA of the CDR3: TGTGCCAGCAGCCATGACGGGAACTATGGCTACACCTTC.

The gene calls are TRBV28 and TRBJ1-1; D is perhaps TRBD1 (5 bases). V lost 2 bases, J lost 3 bases, and 10 bases lay in between. Germline-derived CDR1 and CDR2 are MDHEN and SYDVKM. CDR3 size: 14 residues. The CDR3 sequence: CASSLPREDTEAFF. CDR3 sequence (DNA): TGTGCCAGCAGTTTACCCAGGGAGGACACTGAAGCTTTCTTT.

In this sample, this clone turned up once. The rearrangement uses TRBV5-5 and TRBJ2-5; TRBD1 is a possible D gene (6 bases). CDR3 length: 16 amino acids. V gave up 7 bases and J gave up 5 bases, with 24 bases separating them. Germline CDR1 and CDR2: SGHKS and YYEKEE (reference sequence). The CDR3 is CASGALGATPAETQYF. Here the CDR3 DNA reads TGTGCCAGCGGAGCGCTGGGGGCGACCCCCGCGGAGACCCAGTACTTC. Full variable domain (missing parts from reference TRBV5-5 and TRBJ2-5): DAGVTQSPTHLIKTRGQQVTLRCSPISGHKSVSWYQQVLGQGPQFIFQYYEKEERGRGNFPDRFSARQFPNYSSELNVNALLLGDSALYLCASGALGATPAETQYFGPGTRLLVL.

This clone showed up just a few times. The chain links TRBV7-8 to TRBJ2-7; 9 nucleotides match TRBD1. The germline CDR1 and CDR2 sequences are SGHVS and FQNEAQ. The CDR3 covers 14 residues. With 1 base clipped from V and 6 bases from J, the junction kept 4 bases outside the gene matches. The CDR3 is CASSLGTGAGEQYF. The CDR3 DNA follows: TGTGCCAGCAGCTTAGGGACAGGGGCAGGCGAGCAGTACTTC.

The V call is TRBV19, the J call TRBJ1-5, with a weak D call TRBD1 (6 bases). The germline V gene encodes CDR1 LNHDA and CDR2 SQIVND (reference sequence). The germline V and J ends were trimmed by 3 bases and 7 bases, with 13 bases remaining between them. The CDR3 sequence is 14 residues long. The CDR3 DNA follows: TGTGCCAGTAGTATCTTAGGCAGGGGACAGCCCCAGCATTTT. Translating gives CASSILGRGQPQHF.

This chain connects TRBV24-1 to TRBJ2-5, with no clear D. Germline-derived CDR1 and CDR2 are KGHDR and SFDVKD. V was trimmed by 3 bases and J by 2 bases, leaving 9 bases between them. This CDR3 has 14 residues. The CDR3 region is CATSDPTGQETQYF. The CDR3, as DNA: TGTGCCACCAGTGATCCCACCGGGCAAGAGACCCAGTACTTC.

The chain joins TRBV5-1 to TRBJ2-2; the D gene is possibly TRBD1 (6 bases). Trimming stripped 0 bases from V and 4 bases from J, with 19 bases between. CDR3 length: 18 amino acids. Germline V gene sequence: CDR1 SGHRS, CDR2 YFSETQ. The CDR3 DNA is TGCGCCAGCAGCTTGGCGGGGTCTCAGGGGCCGGGCACCGGGGAGCTGTTTTTT. This translates into CASSLAGSQGPGTGELFF.

This clone came up many times. Additional DNA sequences in this sample encode the identical CDR3. The rearrangement uses TRBV19 and TRBJ1-1, with D possibly matching TRBD1 (5 bases). The CDR3 has 13 amino acids. V was cut by 3 bases and J by 1 base, with 6 bases left in between. Germline V lookup: CDR1 LNHDA, CDR2 SQIVND (reference sequence). CDR3: CASSIDRNTEAFF. The CDR3 DNA is TGTGCCAGTAGTATTGACAGGAACACTGAAGCTTTCTTT.

This sequence joins TRBV2 and TRBJ2-5; 12 bases map to TRBD1. J was trimmed by 5 bases and V by 7 bases; bases with no gene match: 8. This CDR3 spans 15 amino acids. CDR1 and CDR2 from the germline V gene are SNHLY and FYNNEI. This CDR3 reads CASKGQGAEGETQYF. The CDR3, as DNA: TGTGCCAGCAAGGGACAGGGGGCGGAAGGGGAGACCCAGTACTTC.

This chain connects TRBV7-9 to TRBJ2-2, with 9 bases aligning to TRBD1. Germline assignment: CDR1 SEHNR and CDR2 FQNEAQ (reference sequence). This CDR3 has 17 amino acids. The J segment lost 2 bases and the V segment lost 6 bases, leaving 10 bases of the junction unmatched. The DNA for the CDR3 is TGTGCCAGCAGACCCGGAGGGACAGGGACTAACACCGGGGAGCTGTTTTTT. Its protein product is CASRPGGTGTNTGELFF. The entire variable domain, with the rest obtained from reference TRBV7-9 and TRBJ2-2, is as follows: DTGVSQNPRHKITKRGQNVTFRCDPISEHNRLYWYRQTLGQGPEFLTYFQNEAQLEKSRLLSDRFSAERPKGSFSTLEIQRTEQGDSAMYLCASRPGGTGTNTGELFFGEGSRLTVL.

The chain employs TRBV7-2 and TRBJ2-7, with 8 bases that match TRBD2. Germline V CDR1 and CDR2: SGHTA, FQGNSA. The V segment lost 5 bases and the J segment 0 bases; nucleotides outside the gene matches: 9. The CDR3 extends over 16 amino acids. The CDR3 DNA is TGTGCCAGCAGCGCGTTACTAGCGGCCAGCTCCTACGAGCAGTACTTC. As protein: CASSALLAASSYEQYF.

V gene TRBV5-1 combines with J gene TRBJ2-3, with D perhaps matching TRBD1 (6 bases). The CDR3 covers 13 residues. V was pared by 5 bases and J by 6 bases, with 13 bases between. Germline CDR1 and CDR2: SGHRS and YFSETQ. CDR3 sequence: CASSMGAGDTQYF. In nucleotides, the CDR3 is TGCGCCAGCAGTATGGGGGCCGGGGATACGCAGTATTTT.

The gene calls are TRBV7-8 and TRBJ2-7; D possibly corresponds to TRBD1 (6 bases). The germline CDR1 and CDR2 sequences are SGHVS and FQNEAQ. The CDR3 covers 16 residues. The V end was cut by 6 bases, the J end by 1 base, with 19 bases between. CDR3 nucleotide sequence: TGTGCCAGCAGTCACAACAGGGTAGGGCCGTCCTACGAGCAGTACGTC. This sequence encodes CASSHNRVGPSYEQYV.

V and J are TRBV2 and TRBJ1-1; weak D call: TRBD1 (5 bases). Per the germline V gene, CDR1 is SNHLY and CDR2 is FYNNEI. The CDR3 totals 16 residues. V was trimmed by 0 bases and J by 10 bases, leaving 21 bases between them. CDR3 loop: CASSEAGQGLQIGAFF. In DNA, the CDR3 is TGTGCCAGCAGTGAAGCGGGGCAGGGCCTACAAATAGGAGCTTTCTTT.

This chain uses TRBV12-3 or TRBV12-4 with TRBJ2-3, with a tentative D call TRBD1 (5 bases). V gave up 2 bases and J gave up 6 bases, with 9 bases separating them. CDR3 size: 13 residues. The CDR3 DNA is TGTGCCAGCAGTTTACAGGGCTACGATACGCAGTATTTT. Translating gives CASSLQGYDTQYF.

The J gene is TRBJ2-1, the V gene TRBV24-1; D is possibly TRBD1 (5 bases). The germline V gene encodes CDR1 KGHDR and CDR2 SFDVKD. V lost 5 bases and J 2 bases, leaving 12 bases between the germline ends. The CDR3 is 15 residues long. For the CDR3, the DNA is TGTGCCACCAGTGGGGCAGGGCCTCCCTACAATGAGCAGTTCTTC. Amino acid sequence: CATSGAGPPYNEQFF.